This T cell receptor (beta chain) was sequenced in a study of blood T cell repertoires in COVID-19. Turning to the study itself: Samples of COVID-19 (acute and convalescent) were obtained from the United States, Italy and Spain. From T cells, B-cell-depleted T cells, or PBMCs came the material, which was cDNA or gDNA.

In the original workflow: Counts of nucleated cells, estimated from reference gene primer amplification, were obtained. Sequencing used immunoSEQ multiplex PCR; TCRdb keeps in-frame clones, though not all of them. D and trimming come from the DNA, and the V and J calls and clone size come from that table. Among about 100,000 clones listed, roughly 92% were seen once. V trimming: 5 bases; J trimming: 7 bases; junction bases outside the gene matches: 7. Germline CDR1 MDHEN, CDR2 SYDVKM. This CDR3 contains 14 residues. Sample: peripheral blood. The chain combines TRBV28 with TRBJ1-4; TRBD1 matches at 7 bases. The origin of this receptor is a man in his 70s with acute or convalescent COVID-19. The CDR3 region has the DNA TGTGCCAGCAGTCCCCGACAGGGAAGTGAAAAACTGTTTTTT. Translated: CASSPRQGSEKLFF. The whole variable domain, filled in from reference TRBV28 and TRBJ1-4, reads DVKVTQSSRYLVKRTGEKVFLECVQDMDHENMFWYRQDPGLGLRLIYFSYDVKMKEKGDIPEGYSVSREKKERFSLILESASTNQTSMYLCASSPRQGSEKLFFGSGTQLSVL.